This TCR beta chain was recovered during a study of Graves' ophthalmopathy and Graves' hyperthyroidism. Study-wide findings and caveats: A 13-signature model separated ophthalmopathy from stable hyperthyroidism, 87.88% sensitivity, 75% to 84% specificity.

Amplification from RNA transcripts yielded the TCR beta CDR3 regions. Amplification began with first-round RT-PCR using HTBI primers, then second-round multiplex PCR was performed. TCRdb reprocessed the multiplex PCR reads with MiXCR, giving one entry per CDR3 protein. The sample gives 400,000 or so distinct CDR3 sequences, about a sixth of which show up once; approximately 2.4% is in the top ten. This clonotype was found many times. The antigen remains undetermined. V was cut by 5 bases and J by 7 bases, with 14 bases left in between. The germline gives CDR1 LNHDA, CDR2 SQIVND (reference sequence). The CDR3 extends over 13 amino acids.

The material sequenced was peripheral blood. The J gene is TRBJ1-1, the V gene TRBV19; D remains unclear. The receptor comes from an adult woman with stable Graves' hyperthyroidism. Written as DNA, the CDR3 is TGTGCCAGTAGTTCATTGGACTCGGGTGAAGCTTTCTTT. As protein: CASSSLDSGEAFF.